Shown below are 5 T cell receptor beta chains from a single sample sequenced in a study of early T cells in non-severe SARS-CoV-2 infection. TCRdb re-called the 5' RACE reads with MiXCR, one entry per CDR3 protein. Among around 28,000 distinct CDR3 sequences listed, 4.5% to 7% were seen once. Input material: whole blood. These receptors were taken from an adult who was a healthcare worker with PCR-confirmed SARS-CoV-2 infection or an uninfected control (not recorded which).

In this sample, this clonotype turned up a few times. The chain joins TRBV9 to TRBJ1-2; possible D gene TRBD1, 6 bases. This CDR3 has 15 amino acids. Looked up from germline, CDR1 is SGDLS and CDR2 is YYNGEE. The V end lost 0 bases, the J end lost 3 bases, and 12 bases lay between the germline ends. For the CDR3, the DNA is TGTGCCAGCAGCGTAGGAGACAGGACCGACTATGGCTACACCTTC. Translating gives CASSVGDRTDYGYTF.

This clonotype was picked up many times. The chain uses TRBV12-3 or TRBV12-4 and TRBJ2-7; TRBD1 aligns across 9 bases. The CDR3 covers 15 residues. The junction had 7 bases not matched to a gene; V was cut back by 4 bases and J by 3 bases. CDR3 residues: CASSSTGQGFYEQYF. For the CDR3, the DNA is TGTGCCAGCAGTTCTACGGGACAGGGTTTCTACGAGCAGTACTTC.

This clonotype was detected many times. J is TRBJ2-7 and V is TRBV7-8; tentatively, D is TRBD1 or TRBD2 (7 bases each). Trimming pared 0 bases from V and 4 bases from J, leaving 13 bases between. This CDR3 is built from 15 residues. Germline V gene data show CDR1 as SGHVS and CDR2 as FQNEAQ. The CDR3 nucleotides are TGTGCCAGCAGCTTAGCCCAGGGGGGGATATACGAGCAGTACTTC. This encodes CASSLAQGGIYEQYF. Using reference TRBV7-8 and TRBJ2-7 for the parts outside the CDR3, the full variable domain is GAGVSQSPRYKVAKRGQDVALRCDPISGHVSLFWYQQALGQGPEFLTYFQNEAQLDKSGLPSDRFFAERPEGSVSTLKIQRTQQEDSAVYLCASSLAQGGIYEQYFGPGTRLTVT.

The CDR3 nucleotides are TGTGCCATCAGTACATCCGGGACAGGGGCCTACGAGCAGTACTTC. Protein sequence: CAISTSGTGAYEQYF. V gene TRBV10-3 combines with J gene TRBJ2-7; TRBD1 matches at 10 bases. The V gene end was trimmed by 5 bases and the J gene end by 2 bases; junction bases not matched to a gene: 6. Looked up from germline, CDR1 is ENHRY and CDR2 is SYGVKD. The CDR3 covers 15 residues.

This clonotype came up many times. The chain couples TRBV5-4 to TRBJ2-7, with TRBD1 as a possible D gene (6 bases). The germline V and J ends were trimmed by 2 bases and 6 bases, with 18 bases remaining between them. The CDR3 covers 15 residues. CDR1 is SGHNT, CDR2 YYREEE, per germline (reference sequence). The CDR3 region is CASSFRTGTLGEQYF. The CDR3 DNA sequence: TGTGCCAGCAGCTTTCGTACCGGGACACTCGGCGAGCAGTACTTC.